This record covers a single TCR beta chain. The antigen remains unidentified. These data are taken from a study of cytomegalovirus exposure and HLA in healthy donors. General study results and limits: Through in vitro validation, three CMV-associated chains were shown to be specific for CMV antigens. Later on, a genetic analysis was performed. It linked a missense variant in DCLRE1C with V- and J-gene trimming of TCR beta.

V dropped 6 bases and J dropped 1 base, with 15 bases sitting between them. The CDR3 runs to 15 residues. CDR1 and CDR2 from the germline V gene are MDHEN and SYDVKM. The PCR made use of 60 Vbeta and 13 Jbeta primers. Produced via immunoSEQ multiplex PCR; TCRdb's table is partial and in-frame only. The table has about 180,000 clones, 82% seen once. Participants comprised healthy donors of bone marrow. The clonotype originates from a man aged 35 to 55 in good health and CMV-seronegative. The chain joins TRBV28 to TRBJ1-1; a possible D gene is TRBD1 (6 bases). Sample: PBMCs. The CDR3 loop reads CASSHGDNRNTEAFF. As DNA, the CDR3 is TGTGCCAGCAGCCATGGGGACAACCGGAACACTGAAGCTTTCTTT.